Listed below are T cell receptor beta chains from one sample, sequenced in a study of T cell changes during pregnancy in multiple sclerosis. The data were produced by immunoSEQ multiplex PCR, yet TCRdb's version contains in-frame clones alone and is incomplete. The sample has about 36,000 clones, more than 75% seen once. The source was CD4+ T cells from peripheral blood mononuclear cells, collected in the first trimester of pregnancy. The receptors shown here come from a female donor with multiple sclerosis, enrolled in a pregnancy study. Both conserved end residues are trimmed from each CDR3. D genes are given only for firm matches.

V gene	D gene	J gene	CDR3 protein
TRBV20-1	.	TRBJ2-5	SAAQETQY
TRBV19	.	TRBJ1-3	ASSMSVPFGNTIY
TRBV7-3	TRBD2	TRBJ2-1	ASSLDSGVYNEQF
TRBV5-1	.	TRBJ2-5	ASSLLRTQETQY
TRBV10-1	.	TRBJ2-1	ASSDQPGLGF
TRBV14	.	TRBJ2-7	ASSPRVGVGEQY
TRBV6-1	TRBD1	TRBJ2-5	ASSLGGREETQY
TRBV28	TRBD2	TRBJ2-7	ASRSGRTYEQY
TRBV5-1	TRBD1	TRBJ1-1	ASSMGGTGDTEAF
TRBV5-1	TRBD1	TRBJ2-7	ASSLGQGDGEQY
TRBV7-6	TRBD1	TRBJ1-2	ASSYGQGGGYT
TRBV27	TRBD2	TRBJ2-1	ASSLQTSGSYNEQF
TRBV6-6	TRBD2	TRBJ2-1	ASSSHLGGGYNEQF
TRBV11-3	TRBD1	TRBJ1-1	ASSRDRETEAF
TRBV14	.	TRBJ2-1	ASSQPAGAYNEQF
TRBV5-1	.	TRBJ2-7	ASSLEGGLYEQY